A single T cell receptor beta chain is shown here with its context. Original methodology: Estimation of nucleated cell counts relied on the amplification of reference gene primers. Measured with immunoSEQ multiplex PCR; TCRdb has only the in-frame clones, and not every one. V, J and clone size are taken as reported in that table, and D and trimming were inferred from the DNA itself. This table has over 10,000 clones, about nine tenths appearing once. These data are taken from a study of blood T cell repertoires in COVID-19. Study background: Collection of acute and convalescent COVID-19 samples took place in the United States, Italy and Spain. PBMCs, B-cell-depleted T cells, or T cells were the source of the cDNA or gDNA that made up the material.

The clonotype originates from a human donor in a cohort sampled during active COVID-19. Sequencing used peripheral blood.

CDR3 DNA sequence: TGTGCCAGCACTTCAGACAGGGGACACTTGGGGCCAGATACGCAGTATTTT. The encoded protein is CASTSDRGHLGPDTQYF. V usage is TRBV27 and J usage is TRBJ2-3; 8 nucleotides line up with TRBD1. Germline CDR1 is MNHEY and CDR2 is SMNVEV (reference sequence). Trimming cost V 7 bases and J 4 bases; bases outside gene matches: 16. This CDR3 spans 17 amino acids.